This TCR beta chain was observed in a study of early T cells in non-severe SARS-CoV-2 infection. TCRdb redid the calling of the 5' RACE reads with MiXCR, one entry per CDR3 protein. The sample includes about 60,000 distinct CDR3 sequences, roughly 13% of them seen just once. This CDR3 spans 13 amino acids. Trimming removed 6 bases at V and 2 bases at J, with 13 bases between. Per germline, CDR1 DFQATT and CDR2 SNEGSKA (reference sequence). This clonotype was seen ten or more times. Sequences were obtained from whole blood. The chain couples TRBV20-1 to TRBJ1-2, with unresolved D. The receptor comes from an adult who was a healthcare worker with PCR-confirmed SARS-CoV-2 infection or an uninfected control (not recorded which). The CDR3 loop reads CSAQSDGNYGYTF. The DNA of the CDR3 is TGCAGTGCGCAGTCGGACGGGAACTATGGCTACACCTTC.